This passage covers 2 T cell receptor beta chains from one sample sequenced in a study of blood T cell repertoires in COVID-19. Here immunoSEQ multiplex PCR was the method, and the copy in TCRdb shows in-frame clones only, minus some. Of 20,000 to 25,000 clones in the sample, roughly 73% are singletons; the top ten hold about a fifth. The specimen sequenced was peripheral blood. The receptors derive from a human donor in a cohort sampled during active or convalescent COVID-19.

V gene TRBV5-4 combines with J gene TRBJ2-7; TRBD1 aligns across 8 bases. V trimming: 4 bases; J trimming: 1 base; junction bases outside the gene matches: 7. The CDR3 runs 15 residues. Germline V gene sequence: CDR1 SGHNT, CDR2 YYREEE (reference sequence). The CDR3 region is CASSAGGVRSYEQYF. CDR3 bases: TGTGCCAGCAGCGCAGGGGGCGTTCGATCCTACGAGCAGTACTTC. The full variable domain, in which reference TRBV5-4 and TRBJ2-7 provide the parts outside the CDR3, is ETGVTQSPTHLIKTRGQQVTLRCSSQSGHNTVSWYQQALGQGPQFIFQYYREEENGRGNFPPRFSGLQFPNYSSELNVNALELDDSALYLCASSAGGVRSYEQYFGPGTRLTVT.

The chain uses TRBV4-1 and TRBJ1-3; no clear D. V was cut by 7 bases and J by 0 bases, with 13 bases left in between. This CDR3 contains 15 residues. Looked up from germline, CDR1 is MGHRA and CDR2 is YSYEKL. The chain's CDR3 is CASTREASSGNTIYF. The DNA of the CDR3 is TGCGCCAGCACTAGGGAGGCCTCCTCTGGAAACACCATATATTTT.